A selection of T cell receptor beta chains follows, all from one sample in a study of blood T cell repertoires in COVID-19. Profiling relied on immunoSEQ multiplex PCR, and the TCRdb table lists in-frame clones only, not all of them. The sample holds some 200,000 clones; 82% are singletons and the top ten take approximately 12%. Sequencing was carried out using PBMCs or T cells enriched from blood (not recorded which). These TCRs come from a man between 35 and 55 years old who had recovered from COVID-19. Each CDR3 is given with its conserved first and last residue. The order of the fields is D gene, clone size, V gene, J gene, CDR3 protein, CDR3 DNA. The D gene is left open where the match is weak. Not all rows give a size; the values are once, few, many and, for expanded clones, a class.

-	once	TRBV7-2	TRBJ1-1	CASSLPQNRAAFF	TGTGCCAGCAGCTTACCCCAAAACAGGGCCGCTTTCTTT
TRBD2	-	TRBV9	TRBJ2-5	CASSPAGGYQETQYF	TGTGCCAGCAGCCCCGCGGGGGGATACCAAGAGACCCAGTACTTC
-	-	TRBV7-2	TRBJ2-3	CASNSKPHRTDTQYF	TGTGCCAGCAACTCCAAGCCCCACCGCACAGATACGCAGTATTTT
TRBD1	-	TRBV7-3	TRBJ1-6	CASSQQGLGNSPLHF	TGTGCCAGCAGCCAACAGGGGTTGGGTAATTCACCCCTCCACTTT
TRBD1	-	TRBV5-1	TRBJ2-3	CASKDPPTGTTDTQYF	TGCGCCAGCAAAGATCCGCCGACAGGGACGACAGATACGCAGTATTTT
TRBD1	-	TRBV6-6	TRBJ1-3	CASSLGQGDGNTIYF	TGTGCCAGCAGCCTCGGACAGGGTGACGGAAACACCATATATTTT
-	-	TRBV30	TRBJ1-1	CAWSVGGGTEAFF	TGTGCCTGGAGTGTTGGGGGCGGCACTGAAGCTTTCTTT
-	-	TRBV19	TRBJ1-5	CASSRRGASNQPQHF	TGTGCCAGTAGCCGGCGGGGGGCGAGCAATCAGCCCCAGCATTTT
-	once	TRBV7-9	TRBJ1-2	CASSRDSGYTF	TGTGCCAGCAGCCGGGACTCTGGCTACACCTTC
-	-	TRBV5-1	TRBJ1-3	CASRDTTGSGNTIYF	TGCGCCAGCCGGGACACTACAGGGTCTGGAAACACCATATATTTT
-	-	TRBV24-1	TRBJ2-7	CATSDPSGTYEQYF	TGTGCCACCAGTGACCCATCCGGGACCTACGAGCAGTACTTC
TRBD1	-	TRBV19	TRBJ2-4	CASGTGNNIQYF	TGTGCCAGTGGGACAGGGAACAACATTCAGTACTTC
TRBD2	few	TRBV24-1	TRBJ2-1	CATSDFRTSGRANEQFF	TGTGCCACCAGTGATTTCCGGACTAGCGGGAGGGCCAATGAGCAGTTCTTC
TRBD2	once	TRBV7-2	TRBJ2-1	CASSLAGLAGGINEQFF	TGTGCCAGCAGCTTAGCGGGCCTAGCGGGAGGTATCAATGAGCAGTTCTTC
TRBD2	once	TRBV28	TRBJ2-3	CASSIAGLVSDTQYF	TGTGCCAGCAGTATCGCTGGACTAGTTTCAGATACGCAGTATTTT
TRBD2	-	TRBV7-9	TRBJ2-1	CASGIAGGSYNEQFF	TGTGCCAGCGGGATAGCGGGTGGATCCTACAATGAGCAGTTCTTC
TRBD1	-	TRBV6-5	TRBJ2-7	CASSSYTNRGLYEQYF	TGTGCCAGCAGTTCTTATACCAACAGGGGGCTTTACGAGCAGTACTTC
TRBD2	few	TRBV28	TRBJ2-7	CASSAATSGRSYEQYF	TGTGCCAGCAGTGCCGCAACTAGCGGGAGATCTTACGAGCAGTACTTC
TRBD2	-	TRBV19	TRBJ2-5	CASKLLAGGQETQYF	TGTGCCAGTAAATTGCTAGCCGGGGGGCAAGAGACCCAGTACTTC
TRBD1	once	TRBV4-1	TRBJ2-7	CASSHGQGAGEQYF	TGCGCCAGCAGCCATGGACAGGGGGCGGGAGAGCAGTACTTC
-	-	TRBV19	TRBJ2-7	CASSMGRDRNEQYF	TGTGCCAGTAGTATGGGGCGGGACCGGAACGAGCAGTACTTC
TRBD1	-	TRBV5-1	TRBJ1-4	CASSGDSATNEKLFF	TGCGCCAGCAGCGGGGACAGCGCAACTAATGAAAAACTGTTTTTT
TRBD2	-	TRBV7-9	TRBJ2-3	CASSIGTSGNTDTQYF	TGTGCCAGCAGCATAGGGACTAGCGGGAACACAGATACGCAGTATTTT
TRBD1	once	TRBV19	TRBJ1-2	CASSRDRGTSGYGYTF	TGTGCCAGTAGTCGGGACAGGGGGACCTCTGGCTATGGCTACACCTTC
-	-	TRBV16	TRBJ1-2	CASSPDRYGYTF	TGTGCCAGCAGCCCCGACAGATATGGCTACACCTTC
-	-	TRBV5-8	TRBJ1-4	CASSQSPGSYEKLFF	TGTGCCAGCAGCCAATCCCCGGGGAGTTATGAAAAACTGTTTTTT
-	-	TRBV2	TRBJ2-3	CASSEILRQDTQYF	TGTGCCAGCAGTGAGATACTTCGTCAAGATACGCAGTATTTT
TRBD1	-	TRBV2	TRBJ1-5	CASSHRDRSQPQHF	TGTGCCAGCAGTCACCGGGACAGGAGCCAGCCCCAGCATTTT
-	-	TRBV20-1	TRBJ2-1	CSASALGRVGRMSSYNEQFF	TGCAGTGCTAGTGCCTTGGGAAGGGTGGGGCGAATGAGCTCCTACAATGAGCAGTTCTTC
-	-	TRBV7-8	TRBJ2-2	CASSRSAITGELFF	TGTGCCAGCAGCCGGAGCGCTATTACCGGGGAGCTGTTTTTT
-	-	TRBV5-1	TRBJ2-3	CASSPEGHTDTQYF	TGCGCCAGCAGCCCTGAGGGACACACAGATACGCAGTATTTT
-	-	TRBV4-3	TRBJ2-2	CASSPSGGIAGELFF	TGCGCCAGCAGCCCTTCAGGAGGGATTGCCGGGGAGCTGTTTTTT
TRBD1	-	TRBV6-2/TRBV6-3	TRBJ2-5	CASSYDPRGFQETQYF	TGTGCCAGCAGTTACGACCCCAGGGGGTTTCAAGAGACCCAGTACTTC
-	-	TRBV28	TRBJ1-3	CASSPSFSGNTIYF	TGTGCCAGCAGTCCCAGTTTCTCTGGAAACACCATATATTTT
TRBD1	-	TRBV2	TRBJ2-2	CASSGTGNTGELFF	TGTGCCAGCAGCGGGACAGGGAACACCGGGGAGCTGTTTTTT
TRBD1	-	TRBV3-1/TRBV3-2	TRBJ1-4	CASSQEFKADREREKLFF	TGTGCCAGCAGCCAAGAGTTCAAGGCGGACAGGGAGCGTGAAAAACTGTTTTTT
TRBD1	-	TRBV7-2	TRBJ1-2	CASSPGQASFGYGYTF	TGTGCCAGCAGCCCGGGACAGGCCAGCTTTGGCTATGGCTACACCTTC
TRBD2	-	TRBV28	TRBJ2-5	CASSLLKREDRQETQYF	TGTGCCAGCAGTTTACTTAAGCGGGAGGACCGCCAAGAGACCCAGTACTTC
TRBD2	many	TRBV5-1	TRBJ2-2	CASSLAPAGAGELFF	TGCGCCAGCAGCTTGGCCCCAGCGGGAGCCGGGGAGCTGTTTTTT